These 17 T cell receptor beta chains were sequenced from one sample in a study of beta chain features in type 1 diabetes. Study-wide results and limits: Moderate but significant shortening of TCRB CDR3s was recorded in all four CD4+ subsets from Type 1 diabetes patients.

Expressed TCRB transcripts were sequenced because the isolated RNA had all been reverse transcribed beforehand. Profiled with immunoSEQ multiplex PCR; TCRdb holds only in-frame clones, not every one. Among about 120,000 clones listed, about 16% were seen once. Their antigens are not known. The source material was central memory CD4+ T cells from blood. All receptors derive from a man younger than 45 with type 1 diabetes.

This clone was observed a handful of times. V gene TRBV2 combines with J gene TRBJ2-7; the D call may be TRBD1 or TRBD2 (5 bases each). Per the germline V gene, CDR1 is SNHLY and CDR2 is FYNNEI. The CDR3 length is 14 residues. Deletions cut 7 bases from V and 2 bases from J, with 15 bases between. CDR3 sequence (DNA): TGTGCCAGCAAAGAACCGGGACCGGCCTACGAGCAGTACTTC. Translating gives CASKEPGPAYEQYF. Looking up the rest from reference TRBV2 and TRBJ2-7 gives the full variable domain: EPEVTQTPSHQVTQMGQEVILRCVPISNHLYFYWYRQILGQKVEFLVSFYNNEISEKSEIFDDQFSVERPDGSNFTLKIRSTKLEDSAMYFCASKEPGPAYEQYFGPGTRLTVT.

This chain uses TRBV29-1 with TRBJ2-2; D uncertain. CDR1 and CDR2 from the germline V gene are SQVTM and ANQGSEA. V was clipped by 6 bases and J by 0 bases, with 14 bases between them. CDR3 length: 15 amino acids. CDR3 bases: TGCAGCGTCTTACCAGTAGACGCGAACACCGGGGAGCTGTTTTTT. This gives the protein CSVLPVDANTGELFF.

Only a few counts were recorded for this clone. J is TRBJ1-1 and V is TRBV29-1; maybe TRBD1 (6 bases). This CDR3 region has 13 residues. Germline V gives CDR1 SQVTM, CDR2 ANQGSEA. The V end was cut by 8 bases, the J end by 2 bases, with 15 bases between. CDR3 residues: CSTHGTFNTEAFF. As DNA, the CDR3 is TGCAGCACACATGGGACATTTAACACTGAAGCTTTCTTT.

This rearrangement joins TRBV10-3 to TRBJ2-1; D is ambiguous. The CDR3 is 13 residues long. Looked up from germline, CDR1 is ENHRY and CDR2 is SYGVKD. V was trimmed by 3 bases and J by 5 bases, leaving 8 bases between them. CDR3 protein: CAISELGNNEQFF. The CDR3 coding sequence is TGTGCCATCAGTGAATTAGGGAACAATGAGCAGTTCTTC.

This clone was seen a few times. The CDR3 reads CASSWDRTSNQPQHF. The CDR3 DNA sequence: TGTGCCAGTAGTTGGGACAGGACCAGCAATCAGCCCCAGCATTTT. V usage is TRBV19 and J usage is TRBJ1-5; 8 nucleotides line up with TRBD1. J gave up 1 base and V 5 bases, and 4 bases lay outside the gene matches. The CDR3 covers 15 residues. Germline V CDR1 and CDR2: LNHDA, SQIVND (reference sequence).

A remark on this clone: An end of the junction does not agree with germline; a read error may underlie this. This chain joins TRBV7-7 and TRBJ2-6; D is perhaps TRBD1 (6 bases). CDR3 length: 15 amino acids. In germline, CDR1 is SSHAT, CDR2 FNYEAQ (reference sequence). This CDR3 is CASSPTGSGANVLTF. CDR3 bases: TGTGCTAGCAGCCCAACAGGGTCTGGGGCCAACGTCCTGACTTTC.

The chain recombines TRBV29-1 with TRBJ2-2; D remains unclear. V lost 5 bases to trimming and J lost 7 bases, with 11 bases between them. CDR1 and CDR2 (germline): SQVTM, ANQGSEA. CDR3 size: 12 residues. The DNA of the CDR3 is TGCAGCGTTAAAAAGGGTGGCGGGGAGCTGTTTTTT. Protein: CSVKKGGGELFF.

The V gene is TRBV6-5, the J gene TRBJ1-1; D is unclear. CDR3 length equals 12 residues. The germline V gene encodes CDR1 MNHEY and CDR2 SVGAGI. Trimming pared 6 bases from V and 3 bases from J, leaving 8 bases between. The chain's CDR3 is CASRSVDTEAFF. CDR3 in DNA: TGTGCCAGCAGATCTGTGGACACTGAAGCTTTCTTT.

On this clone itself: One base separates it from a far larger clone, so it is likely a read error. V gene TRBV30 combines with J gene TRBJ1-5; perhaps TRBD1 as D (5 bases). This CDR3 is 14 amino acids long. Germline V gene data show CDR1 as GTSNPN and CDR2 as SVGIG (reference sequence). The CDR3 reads CALSGAVANQPQHF. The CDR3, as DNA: TGTGCCTTGAGTGGGGCAGTCGCAAATCAGCCCCAGCATTTT.

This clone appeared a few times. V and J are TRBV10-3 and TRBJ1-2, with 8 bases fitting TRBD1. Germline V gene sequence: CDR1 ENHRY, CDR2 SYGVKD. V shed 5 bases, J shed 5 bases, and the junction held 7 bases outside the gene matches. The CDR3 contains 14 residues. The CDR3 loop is CAISFDRGRYGYTF. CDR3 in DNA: TGTGCCATCAGTTTCGACAGGGGAAGATATGGCTACACCTTC.

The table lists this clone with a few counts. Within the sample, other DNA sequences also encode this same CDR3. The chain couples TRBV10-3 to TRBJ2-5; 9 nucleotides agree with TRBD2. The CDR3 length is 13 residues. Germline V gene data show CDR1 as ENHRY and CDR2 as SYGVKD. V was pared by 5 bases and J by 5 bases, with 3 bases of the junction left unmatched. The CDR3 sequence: CAISLAGRETQYF. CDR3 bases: TGTGCCATCAGTCTAGCGGGACGGGAGACCCAGTACTTC.

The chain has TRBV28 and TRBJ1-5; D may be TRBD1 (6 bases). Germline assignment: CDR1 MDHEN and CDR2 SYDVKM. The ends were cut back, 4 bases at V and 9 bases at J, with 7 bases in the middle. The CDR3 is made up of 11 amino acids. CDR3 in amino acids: CASSSDRPQHF. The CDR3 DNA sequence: TGTGCCAGCAGTTCGGACAGGCCCCAGCATTTT.

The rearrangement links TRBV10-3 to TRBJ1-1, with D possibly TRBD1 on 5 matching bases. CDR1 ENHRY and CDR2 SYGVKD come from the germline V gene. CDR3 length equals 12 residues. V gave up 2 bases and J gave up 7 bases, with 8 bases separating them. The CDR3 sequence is CAISERGYEAFF. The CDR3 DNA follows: TGTGCCATCAGTGAGAGGGGATATGAAGCTTTCTTT.

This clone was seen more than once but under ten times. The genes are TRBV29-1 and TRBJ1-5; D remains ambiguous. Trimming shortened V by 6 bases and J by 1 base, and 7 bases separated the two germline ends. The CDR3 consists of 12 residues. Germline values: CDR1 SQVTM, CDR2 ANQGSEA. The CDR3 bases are TGCAGCGTCGGGCAGAGCAATCAGCCCCAGCATTTT. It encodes CSVGQSNQPQHF.

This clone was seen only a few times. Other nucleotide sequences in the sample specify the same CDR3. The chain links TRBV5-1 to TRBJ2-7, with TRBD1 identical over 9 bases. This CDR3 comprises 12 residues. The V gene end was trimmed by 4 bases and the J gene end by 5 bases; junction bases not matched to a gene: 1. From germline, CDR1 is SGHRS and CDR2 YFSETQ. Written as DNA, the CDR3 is TGCGCCAGCAGCCGGGACAGGGACGAGCAGTACTTC. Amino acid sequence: CASSRDRDEQYF.

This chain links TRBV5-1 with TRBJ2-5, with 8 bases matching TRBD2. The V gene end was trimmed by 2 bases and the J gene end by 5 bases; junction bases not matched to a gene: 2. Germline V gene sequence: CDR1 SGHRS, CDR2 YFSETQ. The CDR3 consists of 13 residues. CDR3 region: CASSLSGGETQYF. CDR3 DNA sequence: TGCGCCAGCAGCTTAAGCGGGGGTGAGACCCAGTACTTC.

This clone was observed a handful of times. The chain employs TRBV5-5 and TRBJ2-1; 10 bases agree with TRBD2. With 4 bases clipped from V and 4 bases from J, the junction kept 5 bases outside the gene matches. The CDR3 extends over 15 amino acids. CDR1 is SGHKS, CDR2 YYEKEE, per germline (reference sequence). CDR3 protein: CASSPGTSAYNEQFF. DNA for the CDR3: TGTGCCAGCAGCCCCGGGACTAGCGCTTACAATGAGCAGTTCTTC.